Below, one T cell receptor beta chain is given with its context. No antigen is known for it. This entry is derived from a study of CD8 T cells in ankylosing spondylitis. Whole-study findings and limits: Blood from ankylosing spondylitis patients appeared to carry a characteristic roughly eight-variant TCR beta motif. As reported, disease-linked clones showed significant enrichment in matched ankylosing spondylitis synovial fluid.

From the 5' RACE reads, TCRdb called clonotypes with MiXCR, one entry per CDR3 protein. The sample yields about 150,000 distinct CDR3 sequences, roughly 44% seen once. The specimen sequenced was synovial fluid, either unsorted or a sorted T cell fraction (not recorded which). This sequence originates from a male donor with ankylosing spondylitis.

CDR3: CAISESGTSSYNEQFF. The CDR3 bases are TGTGCCATCAGTGAGTCTGGGACTAGCTCCTACAATGAGCAGTTCTTC. The chain is built from TRBV10-3 and TRBJ2-1; 8 positions agree with TRBD2. The germline gives CDR1 ENHRY, CDR2 SYGVKD. The V and J ends lost 0 bases and 0 bases, in that order; junction bases with no gene match: 1. The CDR3 runs to 16 residues.